The rows below give T cell receptor beta chains drawn from one sample of a study of Ad26.COV2.S vaccination and SARS-CoV-2 variants. TCRdb's table, derived via immunoSEQ multiplex PCR, lists solely in-frame clones and lacks some. The table includes about 420,000 clones, more than 75% detected once. This sample comprised peripheral blood, obtained in a trial of Ad26.COV2.S vaccine versus placebo. All receptors derive from a person between 18 and 59 years old who received the Ad26.COV2.S COVID-19 vaccine or a placebo. CDR3s include the opening cysteine and the closing phenylalanine or tryptophan. Each record gives: J gene, V gene, D gene, CDR3 DNA, CDR3 protein. D genes are given only for firm matches.

TRBJ2-3,TRBV10-3,TRBD1,TGTGCCATCAGTGAACACCCACAGGGGAAGGATGAAGATACGCAGTATTTT,CAISEHPQGKDEDTQYF
TRBJ1-1,TRBV19,-,TGTGCCAGTAGTATTGCGACGAACACTGAAGCTTTCTTT,CASSIATNTEAFF
TRBJ1-3,TRBV9,-,TGTGCCAGCAGCGTAGGGGGGACATCAGGAAACACCATATATTTT,CASSVGGTSGNTIYF
TRBJ2-3,TRBV5-4,TRBD1,TGTGCCAGCAGCTCAACCGGGACAGGGCCAGATACGCAGTATTTT,CASSSTGTGPDTQYF
TRBJ2-7,TRBV29-1,TRBD1,TGCAGCGTTGAAGATGGGGGGACAGGGTTCTACGAGCAGTACTTC,CSVEDGGTGFYEQYF
TRBJ1-1,TRBV2,-,TGTGCCAGCAGTTCCCCTCAAATCGGGTCGGCTGAAGCTTTCTTT,CASSSPQIGSAEAFF
TRBJ1-1,TRBV5-4,-,TGTGCCAGCAGTCTTAACGCAGGGGCCCCTGAAGCTTTCTTT,CASSLNAGAPEAFF
TRBJ1-2,TRBV6-5,-,TGTGCCAGCAGTTACTCAGCAGGGTATGGCTACACCTTC,CASSYSAGYGYTF
TRBJ1-3,TRBV3-1/TRBV3-2,-,TGTGTTGAGCTTTCTAGCTCTGGAAACACCATATATTTT,CVELSSSGNTIYF
TRBJ2-3,TRBV5-1,TRBD2,TGCGCCAGCAGCTTGGCCAGGAGTAGCGGGGGGCCGGGGCGGATGGAGGCGCAGTATTTT,CASSLARSSGGPGRMEAQYF
TRBJ2-5,TRBV28,TRBD1,TGTGCCAGTACCAAGCCGGACAGGGGGCGTGTGACCCAGTACTTC,CASTKPDRGRVTQYF